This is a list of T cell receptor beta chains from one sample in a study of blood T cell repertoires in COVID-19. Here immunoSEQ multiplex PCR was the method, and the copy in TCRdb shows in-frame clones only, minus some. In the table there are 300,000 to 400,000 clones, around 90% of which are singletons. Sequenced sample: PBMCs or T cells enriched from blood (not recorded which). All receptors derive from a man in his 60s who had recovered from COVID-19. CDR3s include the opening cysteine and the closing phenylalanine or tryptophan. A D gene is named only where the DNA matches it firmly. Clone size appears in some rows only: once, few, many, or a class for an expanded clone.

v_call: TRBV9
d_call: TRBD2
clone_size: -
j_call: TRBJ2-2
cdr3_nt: TGTGCCAGCAGCGTCGGCGGGAGTTGGACCGGGGAGCTGTTTTTT
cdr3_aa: CASSVGGSWTGELFF

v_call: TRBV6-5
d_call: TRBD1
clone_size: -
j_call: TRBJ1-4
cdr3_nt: TGTGCCAGCAGGACAGGGGCTTCGGAAAAACTGTTTTTT
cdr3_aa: CASRTGASEKLFF

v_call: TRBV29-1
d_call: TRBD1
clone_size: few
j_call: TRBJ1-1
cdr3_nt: TGCAGCGTTGAGGGGACAGGCCAGCTGAACACTGAAGCTTTCTTT
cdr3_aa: CSVEGTGQLNTEAFF

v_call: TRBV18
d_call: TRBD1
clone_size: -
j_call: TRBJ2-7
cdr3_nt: TGTGCCAGCTCACCGGACAGGGCCTCCTACGAGCAGTACTTC
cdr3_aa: CASSPDRASYEQYF

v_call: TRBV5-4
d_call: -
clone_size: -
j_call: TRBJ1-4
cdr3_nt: TGTGCCAGCAGCAACGGCGGGGCTAATGAAAAACTGTTTTTT
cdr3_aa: CASSNGGANEKLFF

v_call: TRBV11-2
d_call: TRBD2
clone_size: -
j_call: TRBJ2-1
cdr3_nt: TGTGCCAGCAGCCCGATAGCGGGACCGTACAATGAGCAGTTCTTC
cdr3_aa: CASSPIAGPYNEQFF

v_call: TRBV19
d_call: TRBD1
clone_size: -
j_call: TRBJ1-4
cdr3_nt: TGTGCCAGTAGCAGACAGGGCTCAACTAATGAAAAACTGTTTTTT
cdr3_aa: CASSRQGSTNEKLFF

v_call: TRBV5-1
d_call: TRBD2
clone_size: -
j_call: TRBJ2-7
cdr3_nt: TGCGCCAGCAGCTTGGTTATAGCGGGAGACGAGCAGTACTTC
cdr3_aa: CASSLVIAGDEQYF

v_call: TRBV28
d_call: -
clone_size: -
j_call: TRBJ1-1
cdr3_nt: TGTGCCAGCACGGGGAACACTGAAGCTTTCTTT
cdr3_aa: CASTGNTEAFF

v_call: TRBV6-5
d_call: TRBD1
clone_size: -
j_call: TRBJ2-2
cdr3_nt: TGTGCCAGCAGGGGACAGGTTAGGAACACCGGGGAGCTGTTTTTT
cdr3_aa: CASRGQVRNTGELFF

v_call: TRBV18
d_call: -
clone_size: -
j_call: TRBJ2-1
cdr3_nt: TGTGCCAGCTCACCAGATACACGCCAGGGGGGTGAGCAGTTCTTC
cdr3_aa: CASSPDTRQGGEQFF

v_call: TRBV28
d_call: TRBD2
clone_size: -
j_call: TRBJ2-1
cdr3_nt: TGTGCCAGCAGGGTACTAGCGGGAGGGCCCGGGGAGCAGTTCTTC
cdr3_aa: CASRVLAGGPGEQFF

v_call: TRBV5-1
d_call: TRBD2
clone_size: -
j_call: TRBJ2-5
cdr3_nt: TGCGCCAGCAGCGCGAGGACGACTAGCGGGGTCACGGAGACCCAGTACTTC
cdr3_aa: CASSARTTSGVTETQYF

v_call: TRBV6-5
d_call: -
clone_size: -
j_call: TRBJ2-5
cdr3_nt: TGTGCCAGCAGTCGACAGGGAGGTGGAGAGACCCAGTACTTC
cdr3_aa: CASSRQGGGETQYF

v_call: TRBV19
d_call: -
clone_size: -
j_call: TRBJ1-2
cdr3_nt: TGTGCCAGTACTCTAGGGAGTAACTATGGCTACACCTTC
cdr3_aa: CASTLGSNYGYTF

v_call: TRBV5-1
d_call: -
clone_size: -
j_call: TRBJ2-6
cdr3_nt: TGCGCCAGCAGCTTGGGCAGGAACCCCGCCAACGTCCTGACTTTC
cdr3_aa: CASSLGRNPANVLTF

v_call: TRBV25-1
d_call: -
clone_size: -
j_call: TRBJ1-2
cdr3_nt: TGTGCCAGCAGTGGCGGCTATGGCTACACCTTC
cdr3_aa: CASSGGYGYTF

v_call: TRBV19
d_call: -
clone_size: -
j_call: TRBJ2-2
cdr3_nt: TGTGCCAGTACCAGGACAGAGAACACCGGGGAGCTGTTTTTT
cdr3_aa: CASTRTENTGELFF

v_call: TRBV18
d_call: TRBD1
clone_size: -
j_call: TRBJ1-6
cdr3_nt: TGTGCCAGCTCACTTACCGGGACAGGGGACGGTTCACCCCTCCACTTT
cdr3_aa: CASSLTGTGDGSPLHF

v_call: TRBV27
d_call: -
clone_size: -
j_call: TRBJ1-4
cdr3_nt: TGTGCCAGCAGTCTTTTAGGACTCGGTGAAAAACTGTTTTTT
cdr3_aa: CASSLLGLGEKLFF

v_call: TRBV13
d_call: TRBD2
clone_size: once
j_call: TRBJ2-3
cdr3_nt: TGTGCCAGCAGCTTAAAAGCGGGAGGGTTGGGAGATACGCAGTATTTT
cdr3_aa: CASSLKAGGLGDTQYF

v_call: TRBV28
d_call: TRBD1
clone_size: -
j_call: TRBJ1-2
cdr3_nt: TGTGCCGGAGGGACAGGGGGTACCGCTAACTATGGCTACACCTTC
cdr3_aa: CAGGTGGTANYGYTF

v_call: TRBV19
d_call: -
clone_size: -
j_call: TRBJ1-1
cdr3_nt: TGTGCCAGTAGTACCCGGACACATTACAACACTGAAGCTTTCTTT
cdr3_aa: CASSTRTHYNTEAFF

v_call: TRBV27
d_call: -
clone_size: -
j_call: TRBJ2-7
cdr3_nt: TGTGCCAGCAGTTTATTGGGGGCGCGGAGGCGATCCTACGAGCAGTACTTC
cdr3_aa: CASSLLGARRRSYEQYF

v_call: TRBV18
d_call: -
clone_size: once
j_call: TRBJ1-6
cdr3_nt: TGTGCGAGCTCGGGAGAAAATTCACCCCTCCACTTT
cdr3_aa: CASSGENSPLHF